This TCR beta chain was obtained from a study of identical twins. Study results and limitations: Weaker excess twin sharing was observed in beta out-of-frame sequences. Alpha sequences out of frame and shared by twins had excess low generation probability. Conclusions were based on cross-sectional statistical analysis, without following the same donors. Carriage of fewer insertions was seen in abundant cord blood beta clonotypes, whereas memory repertoires showed none.

The ends were cut back, 2 bases at V and 2 bases at J, with 13 bases in the middle. The CDR3 spans 14 residues. Germline CDR1 DFQATT, CDR2 SNEGSKA (reference sequence). This clonotype was found a few times. The antigen is not known. TCRdb recomputed calls from the 5' RACE reads with MiXCR, one row per CDR3 protein. The table lists 1.5 million to 2 million distinct CDR3 sequences, about 31% of them singletons. The rearrangement uses TRBV20-1 and TRBJ2-7; perhaps TRBD2 as D (5 bases). Material: cord blood. This sequence was found in a newborn girl in good health. The CDR3 here is CSARPSEGAYEQYF. The DNA for the CDR3 is TGCAGTGCTAGACCGTCAGAGGGAGCCTACGAGCAGTACTTC.